Below, 9 T cell receptor beta chains from the same sample are listed, as sequenced in a study of blood T cell repertoires in COVID-19. Measured with immunoSEQ multiplex PCR; TCRdb has only the in-frame clones, and not every one. The repertoire has over 200,000 clones, approximately 90% of them found once; the top ten carry 9.5% to 13%. Sequences were obtained from peripheral blood. These receptors were collected from a man between 50 and 59 years old with COVID-19, enrolled during active disease.

V and J are TRBV4-2 and TRBJ2-7, with 10 bases that match TRBD2. The CDR3 extends over 18 amino acids. V lost 0 bases and J lost 0; bases outside the gene matches: 8. Per the germline V gene, CDR1 is LGHNA and CDR2 is YNFKEQ. The CDR3 sequence is CASSQDRSSGGSSYEQYF. CDR3 nucleotides: TGTGCCAGCAGCCAAGATCGGAGTAGCGGGGGGAGCTCCTACGAGCAGTACTTC.

Only a few counts were recorded for this clone. The chain has TRBV24-1 and TRBJ2-2, with 11 bases matching TRBD2. CDR3 length: 16 amino acids. Germline V gives CDR1 KGHDR, CDR2 SFDVKD. The V segment lost 0 bases and the J segment 6 bases; nucleotides outside the gene matches: 2. The CDR3 spells CATSDLRLAGSGELFF. CDR3 sequence (DNA): TGTGCCACCAGTGATTTGCGACTAGCGGGGTCCGGGGAGCTGTTTTTT.

The CDR3: CASSSSSGGVNEQFF. The CDR3 DNA is TGTGCCAGCAGTTCCTCTAGCGGGGGAGTGAATGAGCAGTTCTTC. This rearrangement joins TRBV28 to TRBJ2-1; 10 bases fit TRBD2. Germline loops: CDR1 MDHEN, CDR2 SYDVKM. The CDR3 consists of 15 residues. J lost 7 bases, V lost 4 bases, and 7 bases had no gene match.

The chain employs TRBV20-1 and TRBJ1-2; D is undetermined. Germline values: CDR1 DFQATT, CDR2 SNEGSKA (reference sequence). The V end lost 3 bases, the J end lost 10 bases, and 18 bases lay between the germline ends. The CDR3 covers 13 residues. The chain's CDR3 is CSASAGFVRDYTF. As DNA, the CDR3 is TGCAGTGCTAGTGCCGGGTTTGTCCGCGACTACACCTTC.

This clone was found once. The chain combines TRBV3-1 (or the pseudogene TRBV3-2) with TRBJ2-7; D perhaps matches TRBD2 (5 bases). Germline assignment: CDR1 LGHDT and CDR2 YNNKEL (reference sequence). The V end was cut by 4 bases, the J end by 3 bases, with 16 bases between. The CDR3 is made up of 15 amino acids. The chain's CDR3 is CASSPAGGPDYEQYF. CDR3 in DNA: TGTGCCAGCAGCCCTGCAGGAGGACCGGACTACGAGCAGTACTTC.

This sequence joins TRBV19 and TRBJ2-3, with TRBD2 matching over 8 bases. The CDR3 covers 16 residues. V dropped 5 bases and J dropped 2; count of bases not matched to a gene: 9. Germline V gives CDR1 LNHDA, CDR2 SQIVND (reference sequence). Written as DNA, the CDR3 is TGTGCCAGTAGTCCCCCCGGGACTAGAATCACAGATACGCAGTATTTT. Protein product: CASSPPGTRITDTQYF.

The rearrangement uses TRBV7-2 and TRBJ2-2, with 7 bases lining up with TRBD2. The CDR3 length is 16 residues. Germline assignment: CDR1 SGHTA and CDR2 FQGNSA. The ends lost 5 bases at V and 0 bases at J; junction bases unmatched: 6. The CDR3 is CASSVSGDTNTGELFF. The CDR3 DNA sequence: TGTGCCAGCAGCGTCAGCGGGGATACGAACACCGGGGAGCTGTTTTTT.

The chain uses TRBV9 and TRBJ1-3, with no clear D. The V end lost 0 bases, the J end lost 3 bases, and 16 bases lay between the germline ends. This CDR3 has 17 residues. Germline CDR1 and CDR2: SGDLS and YYNGEE. The DNA of the CDR3 is TGTGCCAGCAGCGTAGGGCTCACGGGGTTAAGTGGAAACACCATATATTTT. Protein product: CASSVGLTGLSGNTIYF.

The chain couples TRBV7-8 to TRBJ2-3, with D hard to call. CDR1 is SGHVS and CDR2 is FQNEAQ in the germline V gene. The V and J ends lost 6 bases and 1 base respectively, with 5 bases between them. This CDR3 has 12 amino acids. CDR3 region: CASSRGTDTQYF. CDR3 DNA: TGTGCCAGCAGTCGCGGCACAGATACGCAGTATTTT.